The 25 T cell receptor beta chains below were found in one sample sequenced in a study of blood T cells in healthy people across ages. A sample-barcoded 5' primer and a J-beta primer mix were used in a second PCR of roughly 7 to 12 cycles. TCRdb ran MiXCR on the 5' RACE reads and lists one entry per CDR3 protein. The repertoire holds roughly 1,500,000 distinct CDR3 sequences, with approximately 40% as singletons. Sequencing was carried out using blood. These receptors were collected from a young woman in good health.

J is TRBJ2-7 and V is TRBV30; TRBD2 matches at 7 bases. The CDR3 is 11 residues long. Per the germline V gene, CDR1 is GTSNPN and CDR2 is SVGIG (reference sequence). With V trimmed by 4 bases and J by 5 bases, 2 bases remained unmatched. The CDR3 is CAWMRGNEQYF. Here the CDR3 DNA reads TGTGCCTGGATGCGGGGGAACGAGCAGTACTTC.

V and J are TRBV28 and TRBJ1-5; the match to TRBD1 covers 10 bases. The ends lost 8 bases at V and 3 bases at J; junction bases unmatched: 4. CDR3 length: 14 residues. Germline lookup yields CDR1 MDHEN and CDR2 SYDVKM. The CDR3, as DNA: TGTGCCAGCGGAGGGACAGGGGACAATCAGCCCCAGCATTTT. The encoded protein is CASGGTGDNQPQHF.

This clonotype was counted a few times. The V gene is TRBV29-1, the J gene TRBJ1-1; no definite D call. Trimming shortened V by 7 bases and J by 7 bases, and 10 bases separated the two germline ends. Germline V lookup: CDR1 SQVTM, CDR2 ANQGSEA. This CDR3 has 10 residues. CDR3 in amino acids: CSDHDGEAFF. In DNA, the CDR3 is TGCAGCGACCACGACGGTGAAGCTTTCTTT.

The V call is TRBV6-1, the J call TRBJ2-3; D might be TRBD1 (8 bases). V was shortened by 3 bases and J by 2 bases, with 18 bases between the two germline ends. The CDR3 extends over 17 amino acids. CDR1 and CDR2 from the germline V gene are MNHNS and SASEGT. The CDR3 coding sequence is TGTGCCAGCAGTGATCCACAGGGGGGGATCCCCACAGATACGCAGTATTTT. It codes for CASSDPQGGIPTDTQYF.

The chain is built from TRBV6-1 and TRBJ1-5, with D hard to call. V was shortened by 1 base and J by 4 bases, with 5 bases between the two germline ends. CDR1 and CDR2 (germline): MNHNS, SASEGT. The CDR3 covers 13 residues. The CDR3 DNA follows: TGTGCCAGCAGTGAAGTACAAAATCAGCCCCAGCATTTT. This sequence encodes CASSEVQNQPQHF.

The genes are TRBV28 and TRBJ2-2; D is undetermined. This CDR3 comprises 13 residues. Looked up from germline, CDR1 is MDHEN and CDR2 is SYDVKM. V lost 10 bases and J lost 4, with 13 bases in between. The CDR3 spells CAIELGPTGELFF. DNA for the CDR3: TGTGCCATCGAGCTAGGCCCCACCGGGGAGCTGTTTTTT.

This rearrangement joins TRBV20-1 to TRBJ2-3; 7 positions agree with TRBD1. V shed 0 bases and J 10 bases; nucleotides not matched to a gene: 7. This CDR3 comprises 13 residues. Germline lookup yields CDR1 DFQATT and CDR2 SNEGSKA (reference sequence). The CDR3 sequence is CSARERRTGAQYF. For the CDR3, the DNA is TGCAGTGCTAGAGAGCGTAGGACAGGAGCGCAGTATTTT.

This clonotype was counted only a few times. The chain recombines TRBV7-2 with TRBJ2-1; TRBD2 might be the D (6 bases). Germline-derived CDR1 and CDR2 are SGHTA and FQGNSA. CDR3 length equals 16 residues. V lost 0 bases, J lost 2 bases, and 11 bases lay in between. The CDR3 reads CASSLALGGAYNEQFF. In DNA, the CDR3 is TGTGCCAGCAGCTTAGCTCTGGGAGGTGCCTACAATGAGCAGTTCTTC.

This clonotype was detected only a few times. The J gene is TRBJ2-1, the V gene TRBV5-6; D uncertain. V shed 2 bases and J shed 9 bases, with 9 bases lying between them. The CDR3 loop spans 12 amino acids. Germline V gene sequence: CDR1 SGHDT, CDR2 YYEEEE. CDR3 loop: CASSFEVFEQFF. In DNA form, the CDR3 reads TGTGCCAGCAGCTTTGAGGTGTTTGAGCAGTTCTTC.

This clonotype occurred a few times. This rearrangement joins TRBV29-1 to TRBJ1-2; no definite D call. CDR1 and CDR2 from the germline V gene are SQVTM and ANQGSEA. The CDR3 is 10 amino acids. Trimming left V 6 bases short and J 3 bases short, with 5 bases between. The CDR3 protein is CSVPDYGYTF. Here the CDR3 DNA reads TGCAGCGTCCCCGACTATGGCTACACCTTC.

This chain joins TRBV2 and TRBJ1-2, with 8 bases aligning to TRBD1. The CDR3 covers 16 residues. The germline V gene encodes CDR1 SNHLY and CDR2 FYNNEI. With 6 bases clipped from V and 4 bases from J, the junction kept 13 bases outside the gene matches. Here the CDR3 reads CASSSGQGGFSYGYTF. The CDR3 coding sequence is TGTGCCAGCAGCTCCGGACAGGGAGGGTTCAGCTATGGCTACACCTTC.

The chain is built from TRBV7-9 and TRBJ2-3, with 7 bases aligning to TRBD2. Germline trimming cut 1 base from V and 12 bases from J; bases unmatched to any gene: 10. CDR3 length: 14 amino acids. Germline-derived CDR1 and CDR2 are SEHNR and FQNEAQ (reference sequence). CDR3 amino acids: CASSLVPERGGQYF. In DNA form, the CDR3 reads TGTGCCAGCAGCTTAGTTCCCGAGCGGGGCGGACAGTATTTT. The variable domain in full, with the rest retrieved from reference TRBV7-9 and TRBJ2-3, is DTGVSQNPRHKITKRGQNVTFRCDPISEHNRLYWYRQTLGQGPEFLTYFQNEAQLEKSRLLSDRFSAERPKGSFSTLEIQRTEQGDSAMYLCASSLVPERGGQYFGPGTRLTVL.

This clonotype occurred many times. The J gene is TRBJ2-7, the V gene TRBV6-6, with 9 bases identical to TRBD1. This CDR3 contains 15 residues. Germline V gives CDR1 MNHNY, CDR2 SVGAGI (reference sequence). The trim removed 4 bases at V and 0 bases at J, leaving 4 bases unmatched. CDR3 coding DNA: TGTGCCAGCAGTTCCGGGACAGGGACCTCCTACGAGCAGTACTTC. Encoded protein: CASSSGTGTSYEQYF.

The chain combines TRBV2 with TRBJ1-2; D possibly corresponds to TRBD1 (5 bases). V was pared by 8 bases and J by 4 bases, with 14 bases between. The germline V gene has CDR1 SNHLY and CDR2 FYNNEI. This CDR3 region has 13 residues. For the CDR3, the DNA is TGTGCCAGCGGGACCGGGTCAGCCTATGGCTACACCTTC. This gives the protein CASGTGSAYGYTF.

The V gene is TRBV4-2, the J gene TRBJ2-7, with 8 positions matching TRBD1. Germline V gene data show CDR1 as LGHNA and CDR2 as YNFKEQ. The CDR3 is 16 residues long. V shed 0 bases and J 2 bases; nucleotides not matched to a gene: 6. CDR3 nucleotide sequence: TGTGCCAGCAGCCAAGAACCCGCAGGGGGCCCCTACGAGCAGTACTTC. Protein: CASSQEPAGGPYEQYF.

This clonotype was detected only a few times. CDR3: CAWSQGGGYTF. CDR3 DNA sequence: TGTGCCTGGAGCCAAGGTGGGGGCTACACCTTC. The genes are TRBV30 and TRBJ1-2; no reliable D call. Germline-derived CDR1 and CDR2 are GTSNPN and SVGIG (reference sequence). This CDR3 spans 11 amino acids. Trimming stripped 3 bases from V and 8 bases from J, with 10 bases between.

The V and J genes are TRBV7-9 and TRBJ2-3, with TRBD2 as a possible D gene (6 bases). Trimming pared 1 base from V and 2 bases from J, leaving 10 bases between. The CDR3 is 15 residues long. Germline CDR1 and CDR2: SEHNR and FQNEAQ (reference sequence). The CDR3 is CASSLGGTATDTQYF. CDR3 nucleotide sequence: TGTGCCAGCAGCTTAGGCGGGACCGCCACAGATACGCAGTATTTT.

V is TRBV10-3 and J is TRBJ2-3; D may be TRBD2 (5 bases). Deletions cut 2 bases from V and 4 bases from J, with 7 bases between. CDR1 and CDR2 from the germline V gene are ENHRY and SYGVKD. This CDR3 is built from 13 residues. This CDR3 is CAISEPGSDTQYF. The CDR3 DNA follows: TGTGCCATCAGTGAGCCGGGATCAGATACGCAGTATTTT.

There are a few counts of this clonotype. The chain joins TRBV6-5 to TRBJ2-7, with 10 bases fitting TRBD2. The CDR3 spans 15 residues. V shed 6 bases, J shed 4 bases, and the junction held 9 bases outside the gene matches. Germline V lookup: CDR1 MNHEY, CDR2 SVGAGI. As DNA, the CDR3 is TGTGCCAGCAGCCCAGGACTAGCGGTCTTGTACGAGCAGTACTTC. Translated: CASSPGLAVLYEQYF.

The chain uses TRBV12-3 or TRBV12-4 and TRBJ1-5; perhaps TRBD1 as D (6 bases). There are 14 residues in the CDR3. Trimming shortened V by 3 bases and J by 6 bases, and 12 bases separated the two germline ends. CDR3 region: CASSFTTGIQPQHF. CDR3 nucleotides: TGTGCCAGCAGTTTTACTACAGGGATTCAGCCCCAGCATTTT.

The chain combines TRBV3-1 with TRBJ1-1; D not resolved. The germline CDR1 and CDR2 sequences are LGHDT and YNNKEL (reference sequence). V lost 0 bases to trimming and J lost 5 bases, with 10 bases between them. This CDR3 is built from 14 residues. CDR3 sequence: CASSQEDRRTEAFF. As DNA, the CDR3 is TGTGCCAGCAGCCAAGAAGATAGGAGAACTGAAGCTTTCTTT.

The J gene is TRBJ2-2, the V gene TRBV29-1; D is ambiguous. The germline V gene encodes CDR1 SQVTM and CDR2 ANQGSEA. The CDR3 has 13 residues. Trimming left V 5 bases short and J 4 bases short, with 11 bases between. CDR3 amino acids: CSVYPDITGELFF. CDR3 DNA sequence: TGCAGCGTTTACCCGGATATCACCGGGGAGCTGTTTTTT.

This clonotype appeared a single time. CDR3 in amino acids: CASSLTLELTYEQYF. As DNA, the CDR3 is TGTGCCAGCTCACTAACTCTAGAACTCACCTACGAGCAGTACTTC. V and J are TRBV18 and TRBJ2-7; no clear D gene. Germline CDR1 reads KGHSH; CDR2 reads LQKENI. The CDR3 has 15 residues. The V end was cut by 4 bases, the J end by 2 bases, with 15 bases between. The full variable domain, in which reference TRBV18 and TRBJ2-7 provide the parts outside the CDR3, is NAGVMQNPRHLVRRRGQEARLRCSPMKGHSHVYWYRQLPEEGLKFMVYLQKENIIDESGMPKERFSAEFPKEGPSILRIQQVVRGDSAAYFCASSLTLELTYEQYFGPGTRLTVT.

The chain uses TRBV2 and TRBJ2-7; D unclear. The DNA end lines up better with TRBJ2-5; the J call may be wrong. The CDR3 extends over 14 amino acids. Germline loops: CDR1 SNHLY, CDR2 FYNNEI. As DNA, the CDR3 is TGTGCCAGCGGTCCGGGCCCAATGCTAGAGACCCAGTACTTC. Its protein is CASGPGPMLETQYF.

The chain couples TRBV5-4 to TRBJ2-1; 8 bases agree with TRBD2. The trim removed 9 bases at V and 6 bases at J, leaving 14 bases unmatched. Germline lookup yields CDR1 SGHNT and CDR2 YYREEE (reference sequence). The CDR3 is made up of 15 amino acids. The CDR3 DNA reads TGTGCCAACAGAAAGGTCAGCGGGGGCCCCAATGAGCAGTTCTTC. Its translation: CANRKVSGGPNEQFF.